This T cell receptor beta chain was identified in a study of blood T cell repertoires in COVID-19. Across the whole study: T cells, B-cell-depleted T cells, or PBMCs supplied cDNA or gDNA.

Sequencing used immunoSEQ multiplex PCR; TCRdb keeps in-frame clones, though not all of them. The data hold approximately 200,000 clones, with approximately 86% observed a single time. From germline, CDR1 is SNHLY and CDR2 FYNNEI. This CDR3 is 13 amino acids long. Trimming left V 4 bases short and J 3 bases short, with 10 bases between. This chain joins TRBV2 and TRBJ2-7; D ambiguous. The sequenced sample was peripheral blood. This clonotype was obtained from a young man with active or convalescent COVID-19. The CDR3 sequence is CASSVVPNYEQYF. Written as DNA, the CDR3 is TGTGCCAGCAGTGTTGTCCCCAACTACGAGCAGTACTTC.